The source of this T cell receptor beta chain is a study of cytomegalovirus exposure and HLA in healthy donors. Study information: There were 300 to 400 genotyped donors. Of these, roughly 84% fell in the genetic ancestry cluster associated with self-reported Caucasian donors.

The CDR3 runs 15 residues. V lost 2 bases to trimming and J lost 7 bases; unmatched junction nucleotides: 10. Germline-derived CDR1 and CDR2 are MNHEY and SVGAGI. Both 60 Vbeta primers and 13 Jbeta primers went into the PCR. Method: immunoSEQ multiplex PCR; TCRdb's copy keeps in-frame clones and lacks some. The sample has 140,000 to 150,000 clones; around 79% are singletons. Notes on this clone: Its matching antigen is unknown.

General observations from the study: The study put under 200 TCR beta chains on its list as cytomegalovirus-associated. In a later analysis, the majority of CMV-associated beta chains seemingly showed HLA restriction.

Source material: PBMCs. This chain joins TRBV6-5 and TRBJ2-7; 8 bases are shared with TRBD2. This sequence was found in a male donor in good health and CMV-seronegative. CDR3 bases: TGTGCCAGCAGTTACCCGAGCGGGGGTAAGAAGGAGCAGTACTTC. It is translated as CASSYPSGGKKEQYF.